This entry lists 30 T cell receptor beta chains sequenced from one sample in a study of T cells in Graves' hyperthyroidism and ophthalmopathy. RNA transcripts gave rise to amplified TCR beta CDR3 regions. First-round RT-PCR with HTBI primers amplified the TCR CDR3 region. TCRdb re-analysed the multiplex PCR reads in MiXCR, keeping a single row per CDR3 protein. The sample includes hundreds of thousands of distinct CDR3 sequences, roughly 45% seen only once; the top ten take approximately 7.2%. Sequences were obtained from peripheral blood or thyroid tissue (not recorded which). Source of these receptors: an adult man with Graves' disease, either hyperthyroidism or ophthalmopathy (not recorded which).

The chain is built from TRBV11-1 and TRBJ2-7; D possibly corresponds to TRBD1 (6 bases). Germline lookup yields CDR1 SGHAT and CDR2 FQDESV (reference sequence). The CDR3 sequence is 12 residues long. The CDR3 loop is CAARQVAYEQYF. The CDR3 nucleotides are TGTGCAGCAAGACAGGTGGCGTACGAGCAGTACTTC.

The table lists this clonotype with a few counts. The chain joins TRBV12-3 or TRBV12-4 to TRBJ1-1; 7 nucleotides match TRBD1. With V trimmed by 5 bases and J by 3 bases, 9 bases remained unmatched. The CDR3 contains 15 residues. Here the CDR3 reads CASSPTGTGHTEAFF. CDR3 in DNA: TGTGCCAGCAGTCCGACAGGGACGGGTCACACTGAAGCTTTCTTT.

This clonotype has a count of ten or more. This chain links TRBV25-1 with TRBJ2-7; 7 nucleotides line up with TRBD1. After removal of 7 bases from V and 0 bases from J, the junction contained 3 bases not matched to a gene. The CDR3 extends over 13 amino acids. The germline CDR1 and CDR2 sequences are MGHDK and SYGVNS. The CDR3 nucleotides are TGTGCCAGCATCGGGACAGCCTCCTACGAGCAGTACTTC. This codes for CASIGTASYEQYF.

The J gene is TRBJ2-2, the V gene TRBV19; no definite D call. Trimming shortened V by 4 bases and J by 4 bases, and 7 bases separated the two germline ends. Germline CDR1 is LNHDA and CDR2 is SQIVND (reference sequence). The CDR3 loop spans 13 amino acids. CDR3 DNA sequence: TGTGCCAGTAGTACCCCCCTCACCGGGGAGCTGTTTTTT. It specifies CASSTPLTGELFF.

The V gene is TRBV9, the J gene TRBJ2-7; 8 positions agree with TRBD1. Germline lookup yields CDR1 SGDLS and CDR2 YYNGEE. The CDR3 has 16 amino acids. V lost 4 bases to trimming and J lost 1 base; unmatched junction nucleotides: 10. This chain's CDR3 is CASSKPSGQGSYEQYF. The CDR3 DNA follows: TGTGCCAGCAGCAAACCCTCTGGACAGGGATCCTACGAGCAGTACTTC.

This sequence joins TRBV5-1 and TRBJ2-7; D may correspond to TRBD1 or TRBD2 (5 bases each). With 5 bases removed from V and 3 bases from J, the gap between germline ends came to 15 bases. CDR1 and CDR2 from the germline V gene are SGHRS and YFSETQ. The CDR3 totals 14 residues. The DNA for the CDR3 is TGCGCCAGCAGGGGGGAAGGGATCATCTACGAGCAGTACTTC. Its protein is CASRGEGIIYEQYF.

J is TRBJ1-2 and V is TRBV15; 7 nucleotides agree with TRBD1. The CDR3 runs 16 residues. Germline values: CDR1 LNHNV, CDR2 YYDKDF (reference sequence). Trimming cost V 3 bases and J 0 bases; bases outside gene matches: 7. The CDR3 DNA is TGTGCCACCAGCAGGAATCGACAGGGACCTAACTATGGCTACACCTTC. Translating it yields CATSRNRQGPNYGYTF. Using reference TRBV15 and TRBJ1-2 for the parts outside the CDR3, the full variable domain is DAMVIQNPRYQVTQFGKPVTLSCSQTLNHNVMYWYQQKSSQAPKLLFHYYDKDFNNEADTPDNFQSRRPNTSFCFLDIRSPGLGDTAMYLCATSRNRQGPNYGYTFGSGTRLTVV.

The gene calls are TRBV20-1 and TRBJ1-6; D uncertain. This CDR3 comprises 8 residues. The V end was cut by 6 bases, the J end by 14 bases, with 5 bases between. From germline, CDR1 is DFQATT and CDR2 SNEGSKA (reference sequence). CDR3 in amino acids: CSALALHF. The CDR3 DNA sequence: TGCAGTGCCCTCGCCCTCCACTTT.

The chain couples TRBV20-1 to TRBJ1-5; TRBD1 matches at 9 bases. Germline V gene sequence: CDR1 DFQATT, CDR2 SNEGSKA (reference sequence). The V gene end was trimmed by 6 bases and the J gene end by 3 bases; junction bases not matched to a gene: 6. This CDR3 comprises 14 residues. The CDR3 bases are TGCAGTGCCCGGGGGACAGGGCCCAATCAGCCCCAGCATTTT. Its protein is CSARGTGPNQPQHF.

The chain combines TRBV10-3 with TRBJ2-7, with D perhaps given as TRBD1 or TRBD2 (6 bases each). Germline V gene sequence: CDR1 ENHRY, CDR2 SYGVKD. V was trimmed by 0 bases and J by 7 bases, leaving 13 bases between them. The CDR3 is made up of 14 amino acids. The CDR3 spells CAISESGGQGEQYF. The CDR3, as DNA: TGTGCCATCAGTGAGTCAGGGGGGCAGGGAGAGCAGTACTTC.

This clonotype occurred many times. The chain carries TRBV20-1 and TRBJ1-2; TRBD1 aligns across 7 bases. Unmatched junction bases numbered 6, after V lost 0 bases and J lost 2 bases. In germline, CDR1 is DFQATT, CDR2 SNEGSKA (reference sequence). The CDR3 sequence is 15 residues long. CDR3 nucleotides: TGCAGTGCTAGAGAGAGGACAGGCGGGAACTATGGCTACACCTTC. As protein: CSARERTGGNYGYTF.

Many counts were recorded for this clonotype. The chain recombines TRBV6-1 with TRBJ2-5, with D uncertain. The CDR3 has 11 residues. The germline V gene has CDR1 MNHNS and CDR2 SASEGT. V was clipped by 6 bases and J by 5 bases, with 7 bases between them. The CDR3 bases are TGTGCCAGCAGCGTCACGGAGACCCAGTACTTC. Residues: CASSVTETQYF.

A remark on this clonotype: Without the conserved terminal phenylalanine or tryptophan, this CDR3 likely stems from a read error. This chain connects TRBV6-1 to TRBJ1-1; D might be TRBD1 (5 bases). V lost 6 bases, J lost 5 bases, and 10 bases lay in between. The V gene's germline CDR1 is MNHNS and CDR2 SASEGT. The length of the CDR3 is 12 residues. CDR3 DNA sequence: TGTGCCAGCAGGGTTGGGGGGACTGAAGCTTTCCTT. Translation: CASRVGGTEAFL.

This clonotype showed up just once. One junction end does not reproduce the germline sequence, and a read error may be involved. This rearrangement joins TRBV10-3 to TRBJ2-7, with no clear D. Germline CDR1 is ENHRY and CDR2 is SYGVKD. The CDR3 covers 12 residues. In DNA form, the CDR3 reads TGTGCCATCAGTGAAGCAGTGGCAGGACGGGTCTTC. Amino acid sequence: CAISEAVAGRVF.

This clonotype was detected ten times or more. The chain is built from TRBV20-1 and TRBJ2-2; unclear D gene. The CDR3 loop spans 12 amino acids. The germline V gene has CDR1 DFQATT and CDR2 SNEGSKA (reference sequence). Trimming took 6 bases from V and 6 from J, leaving 11 bases between them. CDR3 loop: CSACDVAGELFF. For the CDR3, the DNA is TGCAGTGCCTGTGACGTGGCCGGGGAGCTGTTTTTT.

As for this clonotype: This likely comes from a read error, as the CDR3 has no conserved phenylalanine or tryptophan at its end. The genes are TRBV7-9 and TRBJ2-5, with TRBD1 matching 7 bases. The CDR3 covers 14 residues. The V segment lost 5 bases and the J segment 3 bases; nucleotides outside the gene matches: 6. Germline CDR1 is SEHNR and CDR2 is FQNEAQ (reference sequence). The CDR3 coding sequence is TGTGCCAGCAGCCAACCGACAGGGAAAGAGACCCAGTACCTC. Translation gives CASSQPTGKETQYL.

This clonotype was found a few times. This rearrangement joins TRBV12-3 or TRBV12-4 to TRBJ1-4; tentatively, D is TRBD1 (6 bases). This CDR3 contains 13 residues. Between the trimmed V and J ends, which lost 6 bases and 4 bases, there was a span of 9 bases. CDR3 sequence: CASRQGINEKLFF. CDR3 bases: TGTGCCAGCAGGCAGGGGATTAATGAAAAACTGTTTTTT.

This clonotype came up once. The genes are TRBV7-9 and TRBJ2-7, with no clear D. Trimming shortened V by 3 bases and J by 4 bases, and 13 bases separated the two germline ends. The germline gives CDR1 SEHNR, CDR2 FQNEAQ (reference sequence). The CDR3 has 14 residues. CDR3 nucleotide sequence: TGTGCCAGCAGCTTTGGATCTGTGGGTTACGAGCAGTACTTC. Protein: CASSFGSVGYEQYF.

The V gene is TRBV29-1, the J gene TRBJ2-5, with TRBD2 identical over 13 bases. CDR1 is SQVTM and CDR2 is ANQGSEA in the germline V gene. This CDR3 contains 17 residues. V lost 6 bases and J lost 5; bases outside the gene matches: 15. The CDR3 DNA reads TGCAGCGTGGGCAGGGGTGGACTAGCGGGAGCGGAGGAGACCCAGTACTTC. Encoded protein: CSVGRGGLAGAEETQYF.

Of note for this clonotype: A single base separates this from a much larger clone, so it may be a read error. This chain uses TRBV29-1 with TRBJ2-5; D tentatively fits TRBD1 or TRBD2 (5 bases each). Germline values: CDR1 SQVTM, CDR2 ANQGSEA. There are 13 residues in the CDR3. DNA of the CDR3: TGCCGCGTTGAAGGAAATGGGGGAGAGACCCAGTACTTC. Translation: CRVEGNGGETQYF.

This clonotype was seen more than once but under ten times. As DNA, the CDR3 is TGTGCCAGCAAACTCCCGGGAAGAGGCACTGAAGCTTTCTTT. Amino acids: CASKLPGRGTEAFF. V usage is TRBV12-3 or TRBV12-4 and J usage is TRBJ1-1, with unresolved D. The germline V and J ends were trimmed by 7 bases and 4 bases, with 16 bases remaining between them. The CDR3 covers 14 residues.

This clonotype was observed a handful of times. This chain joins TRBV7-9 and TRBJ2-7; the D gene is possibly TRBD1 (6 bases). The ends were cut back, 7 bases at V and 3 bases at J, with 10 bases in the middle. The CDR3 has 12 amino acids. Germline V CDR1 and CDR2: SEHNR, FQNEAQ (reference sequence). The CDR3 loop reads CASTRTVYEQYF. The CDR3 bases are TGTGCCAGCACCCGGACAGTCTACGAGCAGTACTTC.

This rearrangement joins TRBV6-5 to TRBJ2-7; maybe TRBD1 (6 bases). There are 13 residues in the CDR3. Germline CDR1 and CDR2: MNHEY and SVGAGI. Between the trimmed V and J ends, which lost 2 bases and 6 bases, there was a span of 11 bases. This CDR3 is CASSYRDIAEQYF. The CDR3 DNA reads as TGTGCCAGCAGTTACCGGGACATCGCCGAGCAGTACTTC.

Many counts were recorded for this clonotype. This chain connects TRBV10-2 to TRBJ2-5; D might be TRBD2 (6 bases). The germline V gene encodes CDR1 WSHSY and CDR2 SAAADI. V was clipped by 4 bases and J by 1 base, with 7 bases between them. The CDR3 covers 13 residues. For the CDR3, the DNA is TGCGCCAGCAGTGTTAGCGGCCAAGAGACCCAGTACTTC. The encoded protein is CASSVSGQETQYF.

The chain joins TRBV30 to TRBJ2-5; 9 nucleotides line up with TRBD2. The CDR3 extends over 13 amino acids. Germline V lookup: CDR1 GTSNPN, CDR2 SVGIG (reference sequence). V lost 5 bases to trimming and J lost 2 bases; unmatched junction nucleotides: 3. The CDR3 loop is CAWEGLAQETQYF. CDR3 in DNA: TGTGCCTGGGAGGGACTAGCTCAAGAGACCCAGTACTTC.

V usage is TRBV5-1 and J usage is TRBJ1-2; the D gene is possibly TRBD1 (6 bases). CDR1 and CDR2 from the germline V gene are SGHRS and YFSETQ. The CDR3 spans 15 residues. Trimming left V 4 bases short and J 0 bases short, with 13 bases between. The CDR3 loop reads CASSASGEANYGYTF. The CDR3 nucleotides read TGCGCCAGCAGCGCGTCAGGGGAGGCTAACTATGGCTACACCTTC.

The chain carries TRBV19 and TRBJ1-1, with D perhaps TRBD1 (6 bases). Germline lookup yields CDR1 LNHDA and CDR2 SQIVND (reference sequence). The CDR3 contains 14 residues. With 6 bases removed from V and 0 bases from J, the gap between germline ends came to 11 bases. The CDR3 reads CASRPGHMNTEAFF. The CDR3 DNA reads as TGTGCCAGTAGGCCGGGACATATGAACACTGAAGCTTTCTTT. The whole variable domain, remainder taken from reference TRBV19 and TRBJ1-1, is DGGITQSPKYLFRKEGQNVTLSCEQNLNHDAMYWYRQDPGQGLRLIYYSQIVNDFQKGDIAEGYSVSREKKESFPLTVTSAQKNPTAFYLCASRPGHMNTEAFFGQGTRLTVV.

This clonotype was seen repeatedly, ten times or more. V and J are TRBV29-1 and TRBJ1-1; perhaps TRBD1 as D (5 bases). The CDR3 runs to 14 residues. The V gene's germline CDR1 is SQVTM and CDR2 ANQGSEA. V was clipped by 6 bases and J by 0 bases, with 14 bases between them. The chain's CDR3 is CSVSRDGVNTEAFF. CDR3 nucleotide sequence: TGCAGCGTCAGCAGGGACGGGGTGAACACTGAAGCTTTCTTT.

This clonotype came up a few times. V usage is TRBV6-5 and J usage is TRBJ1-4; D gene ambiguous. V was trimmed by 4 bases and J by 10 bases, leaving 13 bases between them. This CDR3 spans 13 amino acids. Germline CDR1 is MNHEY and CDR2 is SVGAGI. CDR3: CASSSRALGKLFF. Written as DNA, the CDR3 is TGTGCCAGCAGTTCCCGGGCCCTGGGAAAACTGTTTTTT.

The chain carries TRBV19 and TRBJ1-1, with a weak D call TRBD1 (5 bases). Germline loops: CDR1 LNHDA, CDR2 SQIVND (reference sequence). V was clipped by 8 bases and J by 0 bases, with 10 bases between them. The CDR3 is 13 amino acids. Here the CDR3 reads CASGDSVNTEAFF. The CDR3 DNA reads TGTGCCAGTGGAGACAGCGTGAACACTGAAGCTTTCTTT.